A selection of T cell receptor beta chains follows, all from one sample in a study of CD8 T cells in ankylosing spondylitis. MiXCR was run by TCRdb on the 5' RACE reads, yielding one entry per CDR3 protein. The sample carries around 53,000 distinct CDR3 sequences, roughly 7.4% recorded once. The sequenced material came from blood, either unsorted or a sorted T cell fraction (not recorded which). All receptors come from a female donor with ankylosing spondylitis or in good health (not recorded which). Both conserved end residues are part of each CDR3. Each record gives: D gene, clone size, V gene, J gene, CDR3 protein, CDR3 DNA. D genes are given only for firm matches. Only part of the rows carry a size: once, few, many, or a class if the clone is expanded.

.	many	TRBV24-1	TRBJ2-2	CATSEYQPGHHLGSGELFF	TGTGCCACCAGCGAATACCAACCAGGACACCATCTCGGGTCCGGGGAGCTGTTTTTT
.	many	TRBV7-8	TRBJ1-5	CASSLRQTNQPQHF	TGTGCCAGCAGCTTACGGCAAACAAATCAGCCCCAGCATTTT
.	.	TRBV18	TRBJ2-3	CASSPPSPATDTQYF	TGTGCCAGCTCACCACCGAGCCCGGCCACAGATACGCAGTATTTT
.	many	TRBV4-3	TRBJ1-2	CASSQGVDHYGYTF	TGCGCCAGCAGCCAAGGGGTCGACCACTATGGCTACACCTTC
TRBD1	many	TRBV5-1	TRBJ2-2	CASSLAPHTGGFLNTGELFF	TGCGCCAGCAGCTTGGCTCCTCACACAGGGGGCTTCTTGAACACCGGGGAGCTGTTTTTT
.	many	TRBV20-1	TRBJ2-3	CSARVRVTDTQYF	TGCAGTGCTAGAGTCCGGGTCACAGATACGCAGTATTTT
.	many	TRBV24-1	TRBJ1-1	CATSASDTEAFF	TGTGCCACCAGTGCGTCGGACACTGAAGCTTTCTTT
.	many	TRBV6-2/TRBV6-3	TRBJ1-5	CASSWFNQPQHF	TGTGCCAGCAGTTGGTTCAATCAGCCCCAGCATTTT
TRBD2	many	TRBV24-1	TRBJ2-2	CATSDRLGTSWAGELFF	TGTGCCACCAGTGACCGACTCGGGACTAGCTGGGCCGGGGAGCTGTTTTTT
.	many	TRBV14	TRBJ2-2	CASSRLSDRELFF	TGTGCCAGCAGCCGACTATCGGACCGGGAGCTGTTTTTT
.	many	TRBV12-3/TRBV12-4	TRBJ2-3	CASSSSTDTQYF	TGTGCCAGCAGTTCTAGCACAGATACGCAGTATTTT
.	many	TRBV11-2	TRBJ1-3	CASTRESGGSGNTIYF	TGTGCCAGCACCCGTGAGTCTGGTGGCTCTGGAAACACCATATATTTT
.	many	TRBV5-1	TRBJ1-5	CASSLGGSNQPQHF	TGCGCCAGCAGCCTGGGGGGAAGCAATCAGCCCCAGCATTTT
.	many	TRBV7-9	TRBJ1-3	CASSPFSFANSGNTIYF	TGTGCCAGCAGCCCTTTCTCTTTCGCTAACTCTGGAAACACCATATATTTT
.	many	TRBV10-3	TRBJ1-1	CAVQGIWNTEAFF	TGTGCCGTACAGGGAATCTGGAACACTGAAGCTTTCTTT
TRBD1	many	TRBV20-1	TRBJ1-1	CSARPTGGNTEAFF	TGCAGTGCTAGGCCGACAGGGGGTAACACTGAAGCTTTCTTT
.	many	TRBV3-1	TRBJ2-1	CASSQRGEQFF	TGTGCCAGCAGCCAAAGGGGTGAGCAGTTCTTC
TRBD1	.	TRBV13	TRBJ1-2	CASGPGLQGVGIENGYTF	TGTGCCAGCGGCCCCGGACTACAGGGGGTAGGCATAGAAAATGGCTACACCTTC
.	many	TRBV5-1	TRBJ1-1	CASSQFHGLMNTEAFF	TGCGCCAGCAGTCAATTTCACGGACTAATGAACACTGAAGCTTTCTTT
TRBD1	many	TRBV25-1	TRBJ1-3	CASSPQGAGNTIYF	TGTGCCAGCAGCCCACAGGGGGCTGGAAACACCATATATTTT
TRBD1	.	TRBV7-9	TRBJ1-1	CASSLAGTGPEAFF	TGTGCCAGCAGCTTAGCCGGGACAGGGCCTGAAGCTTTCTTT
.	.	TRBV3-1	TRBJ2-1	CASTQEVPSTRAYNEQFF	TGTGCCTCCACCCAAGAGGTCCCTTCGACACGGGCCTACAATGAGCAGTTCTTC
.	many	TRBV20-1	TRBJ1-1	CTKAQGTEAFF	TGCACCAAAGCCCAAGGGACTGAAGCTTTCTTT
.	many	TRBV5-1	TRBJ1-5	CASSLGPTGSNQPQHF	TGCGCCAGCAGCTTGGGCCCGACGGGGAGCAATCAGCCCCAGCATTTT
TRBD1	many	TRBV7-9	TRBJ1-2	CASSLFGQGDGYTF	TGTGCCAGCAGCTTATTCGGACAGGGCGATGGCTACACCTTC
TRBD1	many	TRBV28	TRBJ1-3	CASSLDRAGNTIYF	TGTGCCAGCAGTTTAGACAGGGCTGGAAACACCATATATTTT
.	many	TRBV24-1	TRBJ2-2	CATSDLSPPNTGELFF	TGTGCCACCAGTGATTTGTCGCCACCGAACACCGGGGAGCTGTTTTTT
.	many	TRBV7-8	TRBJ1-4	CASSLGTHVNEKLFF	TGTGCCAGCAGCTTAGGAACACACGTGAATGAAAAACTGTTTTTT
TRBD1	few	TRBV13	TRBJ1-1	CASSSGTGGDRYTEAFF	TGTGCCAGCAGCTCGGGGACAGGGGGCGATAGGTACACTGAAGCTTTCTTT
.	many	TRBV20-1	TRBJ2-7	CSARDRPGTYEQYF	TGCAGTGCTAGAGATCGGCCAGGTACCTACGAGCAGTACTTC
.	.	TRBV9	TRBJ2-1	CASSASILRPAYNEQFF	TGTGCCAGCAGCGCCTCTATCCTTAGACCAGCCTACAATGAGCAGTTCTTC
.	many	TRBV12-3/TRBV12-4	TRBJ1-4	CASTGTAATNEKLFF	TGTGCCAGCACGGGGACCGCAGCAACTAATGAAAAACTGTTTTTT
TRBD1	few	TRBV20-1	TRBJ2-3	CSWGQGPGKADTQYF	TGCAGTTGGGGACAGGGTCCGGGTAAGGCAGATACGCAGTATTTT
TRBD1	many	TRBV15	TRBJ2-5	CATSRGQSQKETQYF	TGTGCCACCAGCAGGGGACAGAGCCAGAAAGAGACCCAGTACTTC
TRBD1	many	TRBV29-1	TRBJ1-1	CSVVRGQGWTEAFF	TGCAGCGTTGTCAGGGGGCAGGGGTGGACTGAAGCTTTCTTT
.	many	TRBV12-3/TRBV12-4	TRBJ1-5	CASSLGTEYSNQPQHF	TGTGCCAGCAGTTTGGGCACGGAATATAGCAATCAGCCCCAGCATTTT
TRBD2	many	TRBV25-1	TRBJ2-3	CASSEWGGTDTQYF	TGTGCCAGCAGTGAATGGGGGGGAACAGATACGCAGTATTTT
TRBD1	.	TRBV7-2	TRBJ1-5	CASSRQTGVNQPQHF	TGTGCCAGCAGCCGACAGACAGGGGTCAATCAGCCCCAGCATTTT
.	.	TRBV28	TRBJ1-1	CASSPPKGGYTEAFF	TGTGCCAGCAGTCCGCCCAAGGGGGGATACACTGAAGCTTTCTTT
TRBD2	.	TRBV20-1	TRBJ2-5	CSARRGFQETQYF	TGCAGTGCTAGGCGGGGGTTCCAAGAGACCCAGTACTTC
.	many	TRBV4-2	TRBJ2-2	CASSQPGRHTGELFF	TGTGCCAGCAGCCAACCCGGACGACACACCGGGGAGCTGTTTTTT
.	many	TRBV5-1	TRBJ2-3	CASSLEGGSDTQYF	TGCGCCAGCAGCTTGGAGGGGGGCTCAGATACGCAGTATTTT
.	.	TRBV3-1	TRBJ2-1	CASSQGGEPQFF	TGTGCCAGCAGCCAAGGAGGAGAACCGCAGTTCTTC
.	many	TRBV5-1	TRBJ1-3	CASSSDSGNTIYF	TGCGCCAGCAGCTCAGACTCTGGAAACACCATATATTTT
.	many	TRBV5-1	TRBJ1-1	CASSLVSGNTEAFF	TGCGCCAGCAGCTTGGTTTCGGGAAACACTGAAGCTTTCTTT
TRBD1	many	TRBV7-9	TRBJ2-1	CATTGGSYNEQFF	TGTGCCACGACAGGGGGCTCCTACAATGAGCAGTTCTTC